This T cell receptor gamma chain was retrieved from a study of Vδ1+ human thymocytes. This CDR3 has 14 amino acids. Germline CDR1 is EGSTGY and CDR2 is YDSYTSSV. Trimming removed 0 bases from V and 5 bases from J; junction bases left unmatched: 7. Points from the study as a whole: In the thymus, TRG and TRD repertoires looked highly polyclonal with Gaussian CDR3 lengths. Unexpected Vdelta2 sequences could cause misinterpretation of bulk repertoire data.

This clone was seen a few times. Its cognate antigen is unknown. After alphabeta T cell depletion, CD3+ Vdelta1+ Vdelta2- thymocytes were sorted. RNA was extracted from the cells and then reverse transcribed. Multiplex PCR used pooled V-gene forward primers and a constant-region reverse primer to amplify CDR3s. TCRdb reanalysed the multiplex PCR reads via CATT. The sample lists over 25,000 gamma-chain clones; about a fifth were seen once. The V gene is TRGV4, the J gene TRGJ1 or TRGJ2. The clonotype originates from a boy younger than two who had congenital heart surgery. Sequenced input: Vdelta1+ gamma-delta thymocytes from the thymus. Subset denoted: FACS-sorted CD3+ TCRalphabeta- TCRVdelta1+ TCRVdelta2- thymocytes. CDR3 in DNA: TGTGCCACCTGGGATGGGCCAGTAGATTATAAGAAACTCTTT. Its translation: CATWDGPVDYKKLF.